This TCR beta chain was recovered during a study of OX40 agonist ivuxolimab in advanced cancers. Findings and limits, study-wide: Relative to CD4+, CD8+ T cells held more expanded clones on average. Doses of 0.1 to 3.0 mg/kg were accompanied by clonal expansion of CD4+ and CD8+ blood T cells by week 6.

This clone has only one observation. What it recognizes is unknown. Clones were sequenced by immunoSEQ multiplex PCR, and TCRdb holds only the in-frame ones, with some missing. Here the sample spans fewer than 50,000 clones, around 80% being singletons. V was pared by 1 base and J by 8 bases, with 12 bases between. This CDR3 comprises 14 residues. CDR1 and CDR2 from the germline V gene are MNHEY and SVGAGI. The sequence was obtained from an adult with an advanced solid tumor such as melanoma, head and neck, liver or kidney cancer. The J gene is TRBJ1-5, the V gene TRBV6-5; D unclear. The sequencing used CD4+ or CD8+ T cells sorted from blood, collected in a trial of the OX40 agonist ivuxolimab. The CDR3 DNA follows: TGTGCCAGCAGTTACTGGGCCGGAGTGGAGCCCCAGCATTTT. It encodes CASSYWAGVEPQHF.